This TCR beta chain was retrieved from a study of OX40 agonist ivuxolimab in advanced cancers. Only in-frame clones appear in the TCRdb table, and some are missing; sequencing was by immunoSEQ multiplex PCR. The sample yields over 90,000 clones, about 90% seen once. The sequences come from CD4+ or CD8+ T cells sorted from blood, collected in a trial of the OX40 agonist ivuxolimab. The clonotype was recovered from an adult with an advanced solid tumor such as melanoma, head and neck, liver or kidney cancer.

CDR3 nucleotides: TGTGCCAGTAGTATAGAGGGATTTAAGTGGGGGAAAAACATTCAGTACTTC. Translated: CASSIEGFKWGKNIQYF. The rearrangement joins TRBV19 to TRBJ2-4; either TRBD1 or TRBD2 may supply D (5 bases each). Germline V gives CDR1 LNHDA, CDR2 SQIVND (reference sequence). The CDR3 sequence is 17 residues long. Trimming shortened V by 0 bases and J by 4 bases, and 16 bases separated the two germline ends. The full variable domain, with the rest looked up from reference TRBV19 and TRBJ2-4, is DGGITQSPKYLFRKEGQNVTLSCEQNLNHDAMYWYRQDPGQGLRLIYYSQIVNDFQKGDIAEGYSVSREKKESFPLTVTSAQKNPTAFYLCASSIEGFKWGKNIQYFGAGTRLSVL.